The rows below give T cell receptor beta chains drawn from one sample of a study of blood T cell repertoires in COVID-19. Only in-frame clones appear in the TCRdb table, and some are missing; sequencing was by immunoSEQ multiplex PCR. The repertoire includes some 220,000 clones, 80% to 90% of them detected once, and about 3.5% sits in the top ten. Input material: PBMCs or T cells enriched from blood (not recorded which). These receptors all come from a woman under 30 in a cohort exposed to, infected with or recovered from COVID-19 (not recorded which). The CDR3 runs from the conserved cysteine through the conserved F or W. A D gene is named only where the DNA matches it firmly. A row's size may be missing; if present it is once, few, many or a size class.

D	size	length	V	J	CDR3	DNA
-	-	14	TRBV7-8	TRBJ1-6	CASSLGGENSPLHF	TGTGCCAGCAGCTTAGGAGGCGAGAATTCACCCCTCCACTTT
-	-	14	TRBV25-1	TRBJ1-1	CASGQGIGGTEAFF	TGTGCCAGCGGGCAGGGGATCGGGGGGACTGAAGCTTTCTTT
-	-	13	TRBV12-3/TRBV12-4	TRBJ2-5	CASRSGFAETQYF	TGTGCCAGCAGGTCAGGGTTCGCGGAGACCCAGTACTTC
TRBD2	-	19	TRBV9	TRBJ2-3	CASSVTGTSGRAGTDTQYF	TGTGCCAGCAGCGTGACCGGGACTAGCGGGAGGGCTGGCACAGATACGCAGTATTTT
-	-	14	TRBV19	TRBJ2-3	CASSSQPDRDTQYF	TGTGCCAGTAGTTCACAACCCGACAGGGATACGCAGTATTTT
-	-	14	TRBV5-5	TRBJ2-2	CASRLGGATGELFF	TGTGCCAGCAGACTTGGTGGGGCCACCGGGGAGCTGTTTTTT
-	-	13	TRBV11-2	TRBJ2-5	CASSPLAARTQYF	TGTGCCAGCAGCCCCCTGGCGGCCAGGACCCAGTACTTC
-	-	16	TRBV29-1	TRBJ2-2	CSVGASGRTNTGELFF	TGCAGCGTGGGGGCCTCGGGCAGGACGAACACCGGGGAGCTGTTTTTT
TRBD1	-	15	TRBV5-4	TRBJ1-2	CASSQRTGGEYGYTF	TGTGCCAGCAGCCAAAGGACAGGGGGCGAATATGGCTACACCTTC
-	-	16	TRBV5-4	TRBJ2-6	CASSRESPLGANVLTF	TGTGCCAGCAGTCGGGAGTCCCCCCTGGGGGCCAACGTCCTGACTTTC
-	once	15	TRBV11-3	TRBJ1-3	CASSLDPHSGNTIYF	TGTGCCAGCAGCTTAGATCCACACTCTGGAAACACCATATATTTT
-	-	15	TRBV28	TRBJ1-1	CASSIRGRDGTEAFF	TGTGCCAGCAGTATCCGGGGGAGGGACGGAACTGAAGCTTTCTTT
TRBD1	-	14	TRBV7-9	TRBJ1-4	CASSSTDRFEKLFF	TGTGCCAGCAGCTCGACGGACAGGTTTGAAAAACTGTTTTTT
-	-	14	TRBV5-5	TRBJ2-7	CASSLGGYSYEQYF	TGTGCCAGCAGCTTGGGAGGGTACTCCTACGAGCAGTACTTC
-	-	15	TRBV5-4	TRBJ1-3	CASSSGTFTGNTIYF	TGTGCCAGCAGCTCAGGGACATTTACTGGAAACACCATATATTTT
-	-	13	TRBV2	TRBJ1-1	CASSDELNTEAFF	TGTGCCAGCAGTGACGAGTTGAACACTGAAGCTTTCTTT
-	-	16	TRBV15	TRBJ1-1	CATSRERQAGNTEAFF	TGTGCCACCAGCAGGGAAAGACAGGCGGGGAACACTGAAGCTTTCTTT